This note documents a single T cell receptor beta chain sequence. Antigen unknown. Assay: immunoSEQ multiplex PCR; the TCRdb copy retains only in-frame clones and omits some. The table lists fewer than 250,000 clones, roughly 83% of them singletons, with more than 1.1% in the top ten. The sample comes from a study of cytomegalovirus exposure and HLA in healthy donors. Study-level findings and limits: Reports indicated that the classifier achieved high specificity and sensitivity in diagnosing cytomegalovirus status. It was about 150 TCR beta chains that were listed as cytomegalovirus-associated. Rare TCR sequences predominated, though certain public TCRs were found in many donors.

Material: PBMCs. This receptor was obtained from a young woman in good health and CMV-seronegative.

The CDR3 DNA is TGTGCCAGCAGCTTAGAGGGGCGCGCCGGGGAGCTGTTTTTT. Its translation: CASSLEGRAGELFF. The rearrangement uses TRBV11-3 and TRBJ2-2; D might be TRBD1 (5 bases). V was clipped by 0 bases and J by 6 bases, with 8 bases between them. The CDR3 sequence is 14 residues long. CDR1 and CDR2 from the germline V gene are SGHNT and YENEEA.